A single sample is the source of the 15 T cell receptor beta chains below, sequenced in a study of OX40 agonist ivuxolimab in advanced cancers. Sequencing used immunoSEQ multiplex PCR; TCRdb keeps in-frame clones, though not all of them. The sample has around 100,000 clones, 85% to 90% seen once. The sequenced sample was CD4+ or CD8+ T cells sorted from blood, obtained in a trial of the OX40 agonist ivuxolimab. The receptors shown here come from an adult with an advanced solid tumor such as melanoma, head and neck, liver or kidney cancer.

The chain links TRBV19 to TRBJ1-1; 7 bases are shared with TRBD1. The CDR3 is 12 residues long. V lost 5 bases to trimming and J lost 7 bases; unmatched junction nucleotides: 4. Germline lookup yields CDR1 LNHDA and CDR2 SQIVND (reference sequence). The CDR3: CASSPRQGEAFF. In DNA form, the CDR3 reads TGTGCCAGTAGTCCCAGACAGGGTGAAGCTTTCTTT.

V is TRBV7-9 and J is TRBJ2-2; D is uncertain. The CDR3 consists of 14 residues. V lost 1 base, J lost 6 bases, and 9 bases lay in between. CDR1 is SEHNR and CDR2 is FQNEAQ in the germline V gene (reference sequence). The CDR3 nucleotides read TGTGCCAGCAGCTTAGATGTCCCCGCCGGGGAGCTGTTTTTT. Its translation is CASSLDVPAGELFF.

The rearrangement uses TRBV5-1 and TRBJ1-1; 7 nucleotides align to TRBD1. There are 13 residues in the CDR3. Germline V lookup: CDR1 SGHRS, CDR2 YFSETQ. The V and J ends lost 7 bases and 1 base, in that order; junction bases with no gene match: 4. The CDR3 region has the DNA TGCGCCAGCGGTCAGGGGGGGAACACTGAAGCTTTCTTT. Residues: CASGQGGNTEAFF.

The chain couples TRBV6-1 to TRBJ1-1, with a weak D call TRBD1 (5 bases). Germline V lookup: CDR1 MNHNS, CDR2 SASEGT. Trimming left V 7 bases short and J 7 bases short, with 19 bases between. This CDR3 spans 14 amino acids. The CDR3 DNA reads as TGTGCCAGCACCGGGACCGTGGGAATGAGTGAAGCTTTCTTT. Amino acid sequence: CASTGTVGMSEAFF.

Only a few counts were recorded for this clone. J is TRBJ1-2 and V is TRBV14; 7 nucleotides align to TRBD1. J lost 3 bases, V lost 1 base, and 5 bases had no gene match. The CDR3 runs to 15 residues. Germline CDR1 and CDR2: SGHDN and FVKESK. CDR3 residues: CASSQANRGHYGYTF. In DNA, the CDR3 is TGTGCCAGCAGCCAAGCGAACAGGGGTCACTATGGCTACACCTTC. Full variable domain (remainder filled in from reference TRBV14 and TRBJ1-2): EAGVTQFPSHSVIEKGQTVTLRCDPISGHDNLYWYRRVMGKEIKFLLHFVKESKQDESGMPNNRFLAERTGGTYSTLKVQPAELEDSGVYFCASSQANRGHYGYTFGSGTRLTVV.

This clone has only one observation. The rearrangement uses TRBV7-8 and TRBJ2-3; 10 bases line up with TRBD1. CDR3 length: 16 amino acids. The germline gives CDR1 SGHVS, CDR2 FQNEAQ. Germline trimming cut 2 bases from V and 3 bases from J; bases unmatched to any gene: 5. This chain's CDR3 is CASSLRDRGDTDTQYF. DNA of the CDR3: TGTGCCAGCAGCTTACGGGACAGGGGAGATACAGATACGCAGTATTTT.

This clone was picked up a small number of times. The V and J genes are TRBV18 and TRBJ2-3; 10 bases align to TRBD2. In germline, CDR1 is KGHSH, CDR2 LQKENI. The V segment lost 7 bases and the J segment 2 bases; nucleotides outside the gene matches: 3. The CDR3 is 14 residues long. The CDR3 protein is CASLLAGPTDTQYF. The DNA of the CDR3 is TGTGCCAGCTTACTAGCGGGGCCCACAGATACGCAGTATTTT.

J is TRBJ2-4 and V is TRBV19; 7 bases fit TRBD1. The CDR3 is 15 amino acids. Germline V CDR1 and CDR2: LNHDA, SQIVND (reference sequence). V lost 6 bases, J lost 0 bases, and 5 bases stayed unmatched. CDR3 region: CASRPQGRAKNIQYF. The CDR3 coding sequence is TGTGCCAGTAGACCACAGGGGCGAGCCAAAAACATTCAGTACTTC.

To note about this clone: At the DNA level, this CDR3 is encoded by other sequences in the same sample as well. The chain is built from TRBV7-2 and TRBJ2-1, with 7 bases aligning to TRBD2. V was pared by 1 base and J by 0 bases, with 3 bases of the junction left unmatched. This CDR3 is built from 16 residues. Germline assignment: CDR1 SGHTA and CDR2 FQGNSA. This CDR3 reads CASSLVGGSSYNEQFF. The CDR3 nucleotides are TGTGCCAGCAGCTTAGTGGGCGGGAGCTCCTACAATGAGCAGTTCTTC.

The V gene is TRBV19, the J gene TRBJ2-3; 9 bases agree with TRBD2. Losses at the gene ends were 2 bases for V and 4 bases for J; bases not matched to a gene: 4. The germline gives CDR1 LNHDA, CDR2 SQIVND (reference sequence). This CDR3 region has 15 residues. CDR3 sequence reads: CASSIRVAGADTQYF. As DNA, the CDR3 is TGTGCCAGTAGTATAAGAGTAGCGGGAGCAGATACGCAGTATTTT.

This chain links TRBV21-1 with TRBJ1-5; the table names TRBD1, a call not compared with the DNA. TRBV21-1 is a recognized pseudogene. The CDR3 consists of 15 residues. CDR3 amino acids: CASSRGGRIRATQHF. The CDR3 region has the DNA TGTGCCAGCAGCAGAGGGGGCCGTATAAGGGCGACCCAGCATTTT.

The chain couples TRBV6-1 to TRBJ2-1, with a possible D match to TRBD2 (6 bases). The ends were cut back, 1 base at V and 0 bases at J, with 25 bases in the middle. CDR3 length equals 21 residues. The germline gives CDR1 MNHNS, CDR2 SASEGT. The CDR3 sequence: CASSEGGLGFLAQSSYNEQFF. The DNA of the CDR3 is TGTGCCAGCAGTGAAGGTGGGCTGGGTTTTCTAGCGCAAAGCTCCTACAATGAGCAGTTCTTC.

The DNA of the CDR3 is TGTGCCCCTGGCAGCGCGGTCAATCAGCCCCAGCATTTT. Translating gives CAPGSAVNQPQHF. The gene calls are TRBV10-3 and TRBJ1-5; unclear D gene. Deletions cut 11 bases from V and 3 bases from J, with 14 bases between. There are 13 residues in the CDR3. Looked up from germline, CDR1 is ENHRY and CDR2 is SYGVKD.

This chain links TRBV10-2 with TRBJ1-2; weak D call: TRBD1 (6 bases). Germline V lookup: CDR1 WSHSY, CDR2 SAAADI. The CDR3 sequence is 13 residues long. The germline V and J ends were trimmed by 4 bases and 4 bases, with 10 bases remaining between them. CDR3 amino acids: CASSAAGAYGYTF. CDR3 DNA sequence: TGCGCCAGCAGTGCGGCAGGGGCCTATGGCTACACCTTC.

The CDR3 spells CASSLGAVPYEQYF. The CDR3 nucleotides read TGTGCCAGCAGCTTAGGGGCCGTTCCCTACGAGCAGTACTTC. The chain links TRBV7-9 to TRBJ2-7; D unclear. CDR3 length equals 14 residues. V lost 1 base and J lost 2, with 9 bases in between. Germline values: CDR1 SEHNR, CDR2 FQNEAQ (reference sequence).